This TCR beta chain emerged from a study of cytomegalovirus exposure and HLA in healthy donors. Study observations and caveats: Subsequent analysis found a tendency for first-cohort TCR clusters to co-occur within the roughly 130 validation repertoires. Accounts indicate the classifier identified cytomegalovirus status with strong specificity and sensitivity.

Only in-frame clones appear in the TCRdb table, and some are missing; sequencing was by immunoSEQ multiplex PCR. The table includes about 50,000 clones, around 94% detected once. Note on this clone: Its specificity is unknown.

Material for sequencing was PBMCs. This TCR was recovered from a man between 18 and 29 years old in good health and CMV-seronegative.

CDR3 coding DNA: TGTGCCAGCAGTTTAACCGGGGGAGTAGATACGCAGTATTTT. Translation: CASSLTGGVDTQYF. This chain connects TRBV27 to TRBJ2-3; the D gene is possibly TRBD2 (6 bases). The CDR3 length is 14 residues. V was pared by 2 bases and J by 5 bases, with 11 bases between. In germline, CDR1 is MNHEY, CDR2 SMNVEV (reference sequence).